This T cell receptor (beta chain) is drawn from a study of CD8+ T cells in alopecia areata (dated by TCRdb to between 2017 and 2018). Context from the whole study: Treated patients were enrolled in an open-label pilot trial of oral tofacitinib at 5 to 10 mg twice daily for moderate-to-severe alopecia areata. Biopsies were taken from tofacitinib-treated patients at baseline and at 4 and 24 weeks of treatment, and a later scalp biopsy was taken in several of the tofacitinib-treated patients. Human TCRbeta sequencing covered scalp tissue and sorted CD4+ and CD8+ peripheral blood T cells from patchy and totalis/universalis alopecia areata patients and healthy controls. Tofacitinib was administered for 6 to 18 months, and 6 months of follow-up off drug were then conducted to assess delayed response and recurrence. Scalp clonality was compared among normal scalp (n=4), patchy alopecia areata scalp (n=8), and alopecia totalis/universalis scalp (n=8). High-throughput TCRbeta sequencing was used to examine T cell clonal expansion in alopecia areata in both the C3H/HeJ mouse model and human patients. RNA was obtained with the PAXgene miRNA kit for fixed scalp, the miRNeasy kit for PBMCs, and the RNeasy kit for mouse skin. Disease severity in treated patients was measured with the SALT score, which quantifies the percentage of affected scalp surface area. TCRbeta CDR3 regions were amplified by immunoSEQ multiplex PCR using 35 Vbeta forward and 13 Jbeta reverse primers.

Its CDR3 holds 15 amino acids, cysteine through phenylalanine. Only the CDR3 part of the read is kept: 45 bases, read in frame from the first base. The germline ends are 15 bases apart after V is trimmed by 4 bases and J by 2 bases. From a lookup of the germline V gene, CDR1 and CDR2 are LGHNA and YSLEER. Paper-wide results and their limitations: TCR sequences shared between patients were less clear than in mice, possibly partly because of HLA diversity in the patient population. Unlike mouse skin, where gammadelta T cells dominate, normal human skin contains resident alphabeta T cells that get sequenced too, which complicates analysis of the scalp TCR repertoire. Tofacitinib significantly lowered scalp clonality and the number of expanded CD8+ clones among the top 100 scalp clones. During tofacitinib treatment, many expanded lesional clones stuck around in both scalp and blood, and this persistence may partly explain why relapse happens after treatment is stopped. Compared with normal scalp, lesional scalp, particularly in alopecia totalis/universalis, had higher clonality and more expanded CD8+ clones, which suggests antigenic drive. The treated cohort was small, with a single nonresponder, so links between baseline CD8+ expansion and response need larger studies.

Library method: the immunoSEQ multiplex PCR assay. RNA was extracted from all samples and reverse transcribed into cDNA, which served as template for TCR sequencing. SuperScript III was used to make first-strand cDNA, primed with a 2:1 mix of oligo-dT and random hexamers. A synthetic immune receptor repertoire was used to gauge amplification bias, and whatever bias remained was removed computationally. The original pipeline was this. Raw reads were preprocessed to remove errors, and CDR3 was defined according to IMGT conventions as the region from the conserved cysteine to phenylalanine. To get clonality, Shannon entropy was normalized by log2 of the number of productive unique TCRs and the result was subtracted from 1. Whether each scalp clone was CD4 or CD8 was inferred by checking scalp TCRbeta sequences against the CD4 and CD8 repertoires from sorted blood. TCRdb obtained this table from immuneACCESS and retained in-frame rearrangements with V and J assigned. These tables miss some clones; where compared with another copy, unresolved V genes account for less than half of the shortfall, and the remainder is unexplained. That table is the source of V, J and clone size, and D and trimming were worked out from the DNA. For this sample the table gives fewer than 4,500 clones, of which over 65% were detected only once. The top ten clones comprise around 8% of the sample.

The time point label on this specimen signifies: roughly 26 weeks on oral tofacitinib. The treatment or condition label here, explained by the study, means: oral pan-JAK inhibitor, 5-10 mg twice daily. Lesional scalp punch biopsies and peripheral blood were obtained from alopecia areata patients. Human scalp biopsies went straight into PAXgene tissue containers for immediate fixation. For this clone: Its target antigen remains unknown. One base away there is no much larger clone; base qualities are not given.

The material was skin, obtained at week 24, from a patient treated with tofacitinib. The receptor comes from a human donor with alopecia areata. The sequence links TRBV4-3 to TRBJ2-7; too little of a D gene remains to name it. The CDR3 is CASSPGLTRTYEQYF. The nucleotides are TGCGCCAGCAGCCCCGGGCTTACGAGAACCTACGAGCAGTACTTC.